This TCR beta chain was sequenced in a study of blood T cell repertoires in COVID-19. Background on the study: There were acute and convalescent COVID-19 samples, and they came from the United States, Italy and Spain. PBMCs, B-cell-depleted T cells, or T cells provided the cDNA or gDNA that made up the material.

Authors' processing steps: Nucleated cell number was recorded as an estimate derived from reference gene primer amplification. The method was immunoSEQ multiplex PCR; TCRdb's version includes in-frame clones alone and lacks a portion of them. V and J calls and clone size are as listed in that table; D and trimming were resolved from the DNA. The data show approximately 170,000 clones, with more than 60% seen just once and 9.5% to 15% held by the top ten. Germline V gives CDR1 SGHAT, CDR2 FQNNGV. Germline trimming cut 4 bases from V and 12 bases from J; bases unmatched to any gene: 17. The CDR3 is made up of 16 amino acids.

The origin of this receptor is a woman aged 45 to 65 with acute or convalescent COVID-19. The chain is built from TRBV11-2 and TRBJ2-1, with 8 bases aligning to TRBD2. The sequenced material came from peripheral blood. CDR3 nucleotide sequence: TGTGCCAGCAGCTCCCTTTCACGCGGGGGGTCCGGGAGGCAGTTCTTC. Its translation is CASSSLSRGGSGRQFF. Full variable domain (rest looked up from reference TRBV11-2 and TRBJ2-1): EAGVAQSPRYKIIEKRQSVAFWCNPISGHATLYWYQQILGQGPKLLIQFQNNGVVDDSQLPKDRFSAERLKGVDSTLKIQPAKLEDSAVYLCASSSLSRGGSGRQFFGPGTRLTVL.